This T cell receptor beta chain was documented in a study of blood T cell repertoires in COVID-19. Sequencing was performed with immunoSEQ multiplex PCR; in TCRdb, only in-frame clones are kept and a portion is missing. The sample lists hundreds of thousands of clones, under 90% occurring once. The length of the CDR3 is 17 residues. CDR1 and CDR2 (germline): LNHDA, SQIVND (reference sequence). Unmatched junction bases numbered 16, after V lost 5 bases and J lost 7 bases. The rearrangement joins TRBV19 to TRBJ1-4; TRBD1 aligns across 7 bases. This receptor was obtained from a middle-aged man who had recovered from COVID-19. Sequenced input: PBMCs or T cells enriched from blood (not recorded which). CDR3 DNA: TGTGCCAGTAGTGCCGGACCGGGACAGCGGTGGAGTGAAAAACTGTTTTTT. This encodes CASSAGPGQRWSEKLFF.